One T cell receptor (beta chain) is described in this entry. The antigen is undetermined. The sample originates from a study of T cell responses to AZD1222 COVID-19 vaccine. The CDR3 extends over 15 amino acids. The V gene lost 2 bases and the J gene lost 0 bases, with 9 bases spanning the gap. Germline assignment: CDR1 MRHNA and CDR2 SNTAGT. Sequenced by immunoSEQ multiplex PCR; TCRdb stores in-frame clones only, minus some. Of fewer than 180,000 clones in the sample, roughly 92% were seen once. Broader study findings: Within unmutated variant regions lay the reported targets of nearly half of spike-specific TCRs. Dominant CD4 TCR responses targeted spike regions 160-218 and 743-854. Mostly white British, mostly female donors; authors suggested clonal diversity may be underestimated. AZD1222 recipients seropositive at baseline numbered only 5 to 7.

The chain couples TRBV6-4 to TRBJ2-3, with D possibly being TRBD2 (7 bases). This sequence was found in an adult in good health. The input for sequencing was peripheral blood, taken on day 0 of AZD1222 vaccination. The CDR3 DNA reads TGTGCCAGCAGTGACAAGGGGGGGAGCACAGATACGCAGTATTTT. Its protein is CASSDKGGSTDTQYF.